A selection of T cell receptor beta chains follows, all from one sample in a study of blood T cells in healthy people across ages. TCRdb passed the 5' RACE reads through MiXCR, listing each CDR3 protein once. The sample holds around 970,000 distinct CDR3 sequences; roughly 51% are singletons and the top ten take 20% to 25%. The sample comprised blood. The receptors shown here come from a woman in her sixties or seventies in good health. The CDR3 runs from the conserved cysteine through the conserved F or W. Expanded clones are given a class, and other clones once, few, many or no size at all.

TRBJ2-3	TRBV5-1	-	CASKRGQRPHAMIYTDTQYF
-	TRBV5-6	-	CASSLGLAGQETQFF
TRBJ2-1	TRBV12-3/TRBV12-4	-	CASRGGLAGGNEQFF
TRBJ2-3	TRBV28	-	CASTGSFGTDTQYF
TRBJ2-7	TRBV3-1	-	CASSPRDSTAYEQYF
TRBJ1-1	TRBV20-1	-	CSAKGLSEAFF
TRBJ2-5	TRBV28	-	CASSLETVETQYF
TRBJ2-7	TRBV10-3	few	CAISEGYKTYEQYF
TRBJ2-7	TRBV28	-	CATLSGPYEQYF
TRBJ2-5	TRBV12-3/TRBV12-4	-	CASSFRGGQKETQYF
TRBJ2-7	TRBV7-9	few	CASSLHFEQYF
TRBJ2-3	TRBV20-1	-	CSARSATGGATDTQYF
TRBJ1-2	TRBV7-9	-	CAILTGSGYTF
TRBJ1-2	TRBV27	-	CASSFKGQLYGYTF
TRBJ2-3	TRBV6-5	-	CASRISRAGDDTQYF
TRBJ2-1	TRBV20-1	-	CSAFQRDRHNEQFF
TRBJ1-2	TRBV7-3	-	CASSANRDSQRTF
TRBJ2-5	TRBV3-1	-	CASSLGGVTETQYF
TRBJ1-1	TRBV4-2	few	CASSHGLGKLNTEAFF
TRBJ2-1	TRBV28	-	CASTSFDEQFF
TRBJ1-5	TRBV28	-	CASRQSNQPQHF
TRBJ1-2	TRBV7-9	few	CASSNAPTGPIRGYTF
TRBJ1-2	TRBV13	-	CASSAGTVLGYTF
TRBJ2-1	TRBV20-1	-	CSARDTGAKRGEQFF
TRBJ2-3	TRBV27	few	CASSLLAGVGTDTQYF
TRBJ1-2	TRBV25-1	few	CASSEGYRAGYGYTF
TRBJ2-1	TRBV7-2	-	CASSLDLKREQFF
TRBJ1-2	TRBV28	-	CASTVTTGVGGYTF
TRBJ2-1	TRBV20-1	-	CSAETSGHRSYNEQFF
TRBJ2-1	TRBV20-1	-	CSAPVPGDEQFF
TRBJ1-1	TRBV28	-	CASSPAWGNTEAFF
TRBJ2-1	TRBV4-1	-	CASSLKSTQSGFSYNEQFF
TRBJ1-1	TRBV7-3	-	CASSFSGQNTEAFF
TRBJ1-5	TRBV6-2/TRBV6-3	-	CASRRTGQGVDNQPQHF
TRBJ2-7	TRBV4-1	many	CASSQRGEQYF
TRBJ1-5	TRBV9	-	CASSPTRGYQPQHF
TRBJ2-3	TRBV4-3	-	CASSQSVAGSGRISTDTQYF
TRBJ2-1	TRBV20-1	-	CSATGQGADEQFF
TRBJ2-7	TRBV14	-	CASSRNRAAYEQYF
TRBJ2-2	TRBV25-1	once	CASSEYTVTGELFF
TRBJ2-7	TRBV6-2/TRBV6-3	-	CASNPGTSVYEQYF
TRBJ1-2	TRBV29-1	-	CSVQETNYGYTF
-	TRBV20-1	-	CRPKLGLAHEQYF
TRBJ2-2	TRBV7-6	-	CASSPRGSYTGELFF